This TCR beta chain was sequenced for a study of blood T cell repertoires in COVID-19. The repertoire was sequenced with immunoSEQ multiplex PCR; TCRdb's copy has only in-frame clones and lacks some. The sample carries a few hundred thousand clones, about 87% recorded once. The source is a woman between 45 and 60 years old with COVID-19, enrolled during active disease. The sample taken for sequencing was peripheral blood.

The CDR3 sequence is CAISALGTGDGYTF. As DNA, the CDR3 is TGTGCCATCAGCGCTCTCGGGACAGGGGATGGCTACACCTTC. J is TRBJ1-2 and V is TRBV10-3, with TRBD1 matching over 10 bases. V trimming: 6 bases; J trimming: 6 bases; junction bases outside the gene matches: 7. The CDR3 consists of 14 residues. Germline V gene lookup returns CDR1 ENHRY and CDR2 SYGVKD.